These 3 T cell receptor beta chains originate from one sample sequenced in a study of a mutant IDH1 vaccine in newly diagnosed glioma. Regarding time point: week 11, during vaccination. Each dose delivered 300 ug of mutant IDH1 20-mer peptide subcutaneously with imiquimod. For these TCRs, the target antigens are not known. The data were produced by immunoSEQ multiplex PCR, yet TCRdb's version contains in-frame clones alone and is incomplete. Of fewer than 70,000 clones in the sample, under 85% are singletons; the top ten hold around 3.3%. The sample in question was PBMCs, obtained from a glioma patient whose treatment included an IDH1 peptide vaccine. All receptors derive from a man aged 30-40 years with glioma.

The CDR3 spells CASSSRTNTGELFF. CDR3 in DNA: TGTGCCAGCAGCTCCAGAACTAACACCGGGGAGCTGTTTTTT. The chain carries TRBV7-8 and TRBJ2-2; D gene uncertain. V was cut by 4 bases and J by 2 bases, with 8 bases left in between. The CDR3 loop spans 14 amino acids. Germline CDR1 SGHVS, CDR2 FQNEAQ.

The genes are TRBV9 and TRBJ2-3; maybe TRBD2 (6 bases). Germline V gives CDR1 SGDLS, CDR2 YYNGEE. The V gene lost 0 bases and the J gene lost 2 bases, with 16 bases spanning the gap. This CDR3 is built from 17 residues. The CDR3 region is CASSVAGGVDHTDTQYF. CDR3 DNA: TGTGCCAGCAGCGTAGCGGGCGGGGTGGACCACACAGATACGCAGTATTTT.

The rearrangement joins TRBV7-2 to TRBJ2-3; D may be TRBD1 (5 bases). This CDR3 comprises 15 residues. In germline, CDR1 is SGHTA, CDR2 FQGNSA. V lost 5 bases and J 1 base, leaving 13 bases between the germline ends. This CDR3 is CASSPVAGRTDTQYF. CDR3 DNA sequence: TGTGCCAGCAGCCCAGTGGCAGGGCGCACAGATACGCAGTATTTT.